These 8 T cell receptor beta chains share one sample of origin, sequenced in a study of regulatory T cells in long-lasting Graves disease. Noted time point: persistent/refractory GD, antithyroid drugs over 5 years with positive TRAb. PBMC RNA served as the TCR library source. Arm-PCR of CDR3 regions with iRepertoire HTBI primers generated TCR beta libraries. TCRdb analysed the multiplex PCR reads with MiXCR anew, one entry per CDR3 protein. The sample consists of roughly 450,000 distinct CDR3 sequences, around 21% of them appearing once. Sequencing was performed on peripheral blood mononuclear cells (PBMCs), taken when the disease was refractory, from a patient treated with antithyroid drugs. These receptors were obtained from a female donor with Graves disease.

The chain is built from TRBV6-2 or TRBV6-3 and TRBJ1-2; weak D call: TRBD1 (5 bases). CDR3 length: 14 amino acids. Germline CDR1 and CDR2: MNHEY and SVGEGT. V lost 7 bases and J 8 bases, leaving 20 bases between the germline ends. CDR3 in DNA: TGTGCCAGCAACCCGCGTCCCCCGGGGGGGGGCTACACCTTC. Translating gives CASNPRPPGGGYTF.

The chain combines TRBV20-1 with TRBJ2-1; tentative D call: TRBD2 (6 bases). The CDR3 consists of 15 residues. Germline CDR1 is DFQATT and CDR2 is SNEGSKA (reference sequence). V lost 1 base and J lost 1, with 11 bases in between. Here the CDR3 reads CSARGRGRSYNEQFF. In DNA, the CDR3 is TGCAGTGCTAGAGGGCGGGGAAGGTCCTACAATGAGCAGTTCTTC.

A few counts support this clonotype. The chain carries TRBV7-9 and TRBJ2-4, with 8 bases fitting TRBD2. This CDR3 is built from 14 residues. Per germline, CDR1 SEHNR and CDR2 FQNEAQ (reference sequence). The V and J ends lost 1 base and 6 bases, in that order; junction bases with no gene match: 2. The CDR3 here is CASSLGLASNIQYF. In DNA form, the CDR3 reads TGTGCCAGCAGCTTAGGACTAGCGTCAAACATTCAGTACTTC.

As for this clonotype: This is likely a read error, given that the CDR3 carries no conserved phenylalanine or tryptophan at its end. The chain employs TRBV2 and TRBJ1-1; 7 nucleotides agree with TRBD1. The junction had 8 bases not matched to a gene; V was cut back by 8 bases and J by 5 bases. This CDR3 has 13 residues. The germline V gene has CDR1 SNHLY and CDR2 FYNNEI. Here the CDR3 reads CASGLGGTTEAFL. CDR3 nucleotides: TGTGCCAGCGGCCTAGGGGGCACGACTGAAGCTTTCCTT.

This rearrangement joins TRBV5-1 to TRBJ2-1, with D perhaps TRBD1 (5 bases). V shed 3 bases and J shed 0 bases, with 16 bases lying between them. CDR3 length equals 17 residues. From germline, CDR1 is SGHRS and CDR2 YFSETQ. DNA for the CDR3: TGCGCCAGCAGCTCTCCGACAGAAGGGCCCTCCTACAATGAGCAGTTCTTC. It yields the protein CASSSPTEGPSYNEQFF.

The chain employs TRBV7-9 and TRBJ2-5; tentatively, D is TRBD2 (6 bases). The CDR3 is made up of 13 amino acids. The V gene lost 6 bases and the J gene lost 3 bases, with 11 bases spanning the gap. CDR1 and CDR2 from the germline V gene are SEHNR and FQNEAQ (reference sequence). CDR3 sequence: CASSGSSEETQYF. The CDR3 DNA is TGTGCCAGCAGTGGTTCTAGCGAAGAGACCCAGTACTTC. Drawing the rest from reference TRBV7-9 and TRBJ2-5, the complete variable domain is DTGVSQNPRHKITKRGQNVTFRCDPISEHNRLYWYRQTLGQGPEFLTYFQNEAQLEKSRLLSDRFSAERPKGSFSTLEIQRTEQGDSAMYLCASSGSSEETQYFGPGTRLLVL.

The CDR3 is CSARDLGGWSTEAFF. The CDR3 DNA sequence: TGCAGTGCTAGAGATCTGGGGGGCTGGTCCACTGAAGCTTTCTTT. V and J are TRBV20-1 and TRBJ1-1, with TRBD1 as a possible D gene (6 bases). The CDR3 totals 15 residues. Trimming removed 0 bases from V and 4 bases from J, with 15 bases in between. Looked up from germline, CDR1 is DFQATT and CDR2 is SNEGSKA (reference sequence).

Many counts were recorded for this clonotype. V and J are TRBV7-3 and TRBJ2-5; D is uncertain. Germline CDR1 SGHTA, CDR2 FQGTGA. V shed 2 bases and J shed 7 bases, with 11 bases lying between them. CDR3 size: 13 residues. This CDR3 is CASSLGIETTQYF. CDR3 nucleotides: TGTGCCAGCAGCTTAGGGATCGAGACGACCCAGTACTTC. The complete variable domain, with remaining parts taken from reference TRBV7-3 and TRBJ2-5, reads GAGVSQTPSNKVTEKGKYVELRCDPISGHTALYWYRQSLGQGPEFLIYFQGTGAADDSGLPNDRFFAVRPEGSVSTLKIQRTERGDSAVYLCASSLGIETTQYFGPGTRLLVL.